These T cell receptor beta chains were read from a single sample in a study of blood T cells in healthy people across ages. TCRdb passed the 5' RACE reads through MiXCR, listing each CDR3 protein once. The sample gives about 1,500,000 distinct CDR3 sequences, about 43% of which show up once; 7% to 9% is in the top ten. The specimen sequenced was blood. The origin of the receptors is a woman in her late teens or twenties in good health. Both conserved end residues are part of each CDR3. A D gene is named only where the DNA matches it firmly. Clone size is stated in some rows and not others, as once, few, many or a class when expanded.

cdr3_nt: TGTGCCAGCAGATACGAACCGGGACTAGCTGTTGAGCAGTTCTTC
cdr3_aa: CASRYEPGLAVEQFF
v_call: TRBV12-3/TRBV12-4
clone_size: few
d_call: TRBD2
j_call: TRBJ2-1

cdr3_nt: TGTGCCAGCAGCCGTTCGAGCCCAGTGGAGACCCAGTACTTC
cdr3_aa: CASSRSSPVETQYF
v_call: TRBV3-1
clone_size: NA
d_call: NA
j_call: TRBJ2-5

cdr3_nt: TGCGCCAGCAGCTGGACTAGCGGTGGAGACAATGAGCAGTTCTTC
cdr3_aa: CASSWTSGGDNEQFF
v_call: TRBV5-1
clone_size: few
d_call: TRBD2
j_call: TRBJ2-1

cdr3_nt: TGTGCCAGCTCCCGAGGTATAGGGGCCATTGAGATCCAGTACTTC
cdr3_aa: CASSRGIGAIEIQYF
v_call: TRBV2
clone_size: NA
d_call: NA
j_call: TRBJ2-4

cdr3_nt: TGCGCCAGCAGCCAAACCACGGCCGGGGGAAGCTATGGCTACACCTTC
cdr3_aa: CASSQTTAGGSYGYTF
v_call: TRBV4-1
clone_size: NA
d_call: NA
j_call: TRBJ1-2

cdr3_nt: TGTGCCAGCAGCCAAGGGCTCCAGGGGGAGCAGTACTTC
cdr3_aa: CASSQGLQGEQYF
v_call: TRBV3-1
clone_size: NA
d_call: TRBD1
j_call: TRBJ2-5

cdr3_nt: TGCAGTGCTAGAGCCGACGGGTTTAGCACAGATACGCAGTATTTT
cdr3_aa: CSARADGFSTDTQYF
v_call: TRBV20-1
clone_size: NA
d_call: NA
j_call: TRBJ2-3

cdr3_nt: TGTGCCAGCAGCCAAAGATCGGGTGAAAATGAGCAGTTCTTC
cdr3_aa: CASSQRSGENEQFF
v_call: TRBV3-1
clone_size: NA
d_call: NA
j_call: TRBJ2-1

cdr3_nt: TGCGCCAGCAGTGAGTCGGAGGGGGGTGAGCAGTTCTTC
cdr3_aa: CASSESEGGEQFF
v_call: TRBV10-2
clone_size: NA
d_call: NA
j_call: TRBJ2-1

cdr3_nt: TGCGCCAGCAGCTTAATGAGAGACACAGCTACGCAGTATTTT
cdr3_aa: CASSLMRDTATQYF
v_call: TRBV5-1
clone_size: NA
d_call: NA
j_call: TRBJ2-3

cdr3_nt: TGCGCCAGCGAGGCGGGAGGGGCTGAGCAGTACTTC
cdr3_aa: CASEAGGAEQYF
v_call: TRBV4-1
clone_size: NA
d_call: TRBD2
j_call: TRBJ2-5

cdr3_nt: TGTGCCAGCAGCTCACAGGGGACCACCTACGAGCAGTACTTC
cdr3_aa: CASSSQGTTYEQYF
v_call: TRBV27
clone_size: few
d_call: TRBD1
j_call: TRBJ2-7

cdr3_nt: TGCAGCGACTTTGGAGGGAATACGCAGTATTTT
cdr3_aa: CSDFGGNTQYF
v_call: TRBV29-1
clone_size: NA
d_call: NA
j_call: TRBJ2-3

cdr3_nt: TGCGCCAGCAGCCAACCCCTGGACAGTAGTACCTACGAGCAGTACTTC
cdr3_aa: CASSQPLDSSTYEQYF
v_call: TRBV5-1
clone_size: few
d_call: NA
j_call: TRBJ2-7

cdr3_nt: TGTGCCAGCAGTGAAATAATAGCGGGGGGAAGGGATACGCAGTATTTT
cdr3_aa: CASSEIIAGGRDTQYF
v_call: TRBV6-1
clone_size: few
d_call: TRBD2
j_call: TRBJ2-3

cdr3_nt: TGTGCCATCAGTGAGTCGCATCGGGTATCCTGCAATGAGCAGTTCTTC
cdr3_aa: CAISESHRVSCNEQFF
v_call: TRBV10-3
clone_size: NA
d_call: NA
j_call: TRBJ2-1

cdr3_nt: TGTGCCAGCAAGACTAGCGGGCCCACCTACGAGCAGTACTTC
cdr3_aa: CASKTSGPTYEQYF
v_call: TRBV6-2/TRBV6-3
clone_size: few
d_call: TRBD2
j_call: TRBJ2-7

cdr3_nt: TGTGCCAGCAGCCTCAAGGGAGGCCCTTCCGAGCAGTACTTC
cdr3_aa: CASSLKGGPSEQYF
v_call: TRBV7-2
clone_size: few
d_call: NA
j_call: TRBJ2-7

cdr3_nt: TGCAGTGCTAGAGGTTCACTTGACACTGAAGCTTTCTTT
cdr3_aa: CSARGSLDTEAFF
v_call: TRBV20-1
clone_size: NA
d_call: NA
j_call: TRBJ1-1

cdr3_nt: TGCGCCAGCAGCGAAGGGACAGGGTACCACAATGAGCAGTTCTTC
cdr3_aa: CASSEGTGYHNEQFF
v_call: TRBV4-1
clone_size: NA
d_call: TRBD1
j_call: TRBJ2-1

cdr3_nt: TGTGCCAGCAGTCTACTAGCGGGTCCAGCCTACGAGCAGTACTTC
cdr3_aa: CASSLLAGPAYEQYF
v_call: TRBV27
clone_size: NA
d_call: TRBD2
j_call: TRBJ2-7

cdr3_nt: TGTGCCAGCGGAGGACAGGGGGCTTACGAGCAGTACTTC
cdr3_aa: CASGGQGAYEQYF
v_call: TRBV25-1
clone_size: few
d_call: TRBD1
j_call: TRBJ2-7

cdr3_nt: TGCAGTGCTAGTAACCCTAGCGGGAGTGCCGCAGATACGCAGTATTTT
cdr3_aa: CSASNPSGSAADTQYF
v_call: TRBV20-1
clone_size: few
d_call: TRBD2
j_call: TRBJ2-3

cdr3_nt: TGCGCCAGCAGGACGGAGAGCTCCCACAATGAGCAGTTCTTC
cdr3_aa: CASRTESSHNEQFF
v_call: TRBV5-1
clone_size: NA
d_call: NA
j_call: TRBJ2-1

cdr3_nt: TGTGCCAGTAGTATAGATAGGGGGCGTAGTCAGTTCTTC
cdr3_aa: CASSIDRGRSQFF
v_call: TRBV19
clone_size: NA
d_call: TRBD1
j_call: TRBJ2-1

cdr3_nt: TGTGCCAGCAGTCAGCGGGACACAGCCTACGAGCAGTACTTC
cdr3_aa: CASSQRDTAYEQYF
v_call: TRBV12-3/TRBV12-4
clone_size: NA
d_call: NA
j_call: TRBJ2-7

cdr3_nt: TGTGCCAGCAGTTTGTTTGAAGGCTACAATGAGCAGTTCTTC
cdr3_aa: CASSLFEGYNEQFF
v_call: TRBV27
clone_size: NA
d_call: NA
j_call: TRBJ2-1

cdr3_nt: TGTGCCACCAGTGAACCGTCCCGGGACGGGTATGGCTACACCTTC
cdr3_aa: CATSEPSRDGYGYTF
v_call: TRBV24-1
clone_size: many
d_call: NA
j_call: TRBJ1-2

cdr3_nt: TGTGCCTGGATGACTAGCGGGGCTCAGTACTTC
cdr3_aa: CAWMTSGAQYF
v_call: TRBV30
clone_size: few
d_call: TRBD2
j_call: TRBJ2-7

cdr3_nt: TGTGCCAGCAGTTTTGAAGGCGTCGGTGAGCAGTACTTC
cdr3_aa: CASSFEGVGEQYF
v_call: TRBV27
clone_size: few
d_call: NA
j_call: TRBJ2-5

cdr3_nt: TGCAGTGCTAGAGAGACCGGGACAGGGAATCAAGAGACCCAGTACTTC
cdr3_aa: CSARETGTGNQETQYF
v_call: TRBV20-1
clone_size: few
d_call: TRBD1
j_call: TRBJ2-5